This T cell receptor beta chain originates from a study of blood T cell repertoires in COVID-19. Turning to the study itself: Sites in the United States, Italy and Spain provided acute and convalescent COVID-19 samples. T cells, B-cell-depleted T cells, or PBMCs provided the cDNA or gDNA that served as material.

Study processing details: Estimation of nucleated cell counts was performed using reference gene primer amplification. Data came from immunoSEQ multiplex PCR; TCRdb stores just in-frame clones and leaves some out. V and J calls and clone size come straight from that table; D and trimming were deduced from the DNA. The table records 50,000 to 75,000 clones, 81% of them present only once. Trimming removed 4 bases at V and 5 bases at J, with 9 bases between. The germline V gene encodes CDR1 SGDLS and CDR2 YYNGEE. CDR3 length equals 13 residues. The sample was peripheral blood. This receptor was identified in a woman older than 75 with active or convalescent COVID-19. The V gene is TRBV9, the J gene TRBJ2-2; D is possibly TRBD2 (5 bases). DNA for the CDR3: TGTGCCAGCAGCCCCGGACTGACCGGGGAGCTGTTTTTT. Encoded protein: CASSPGLTGELFF.